Here is one T cell receptor (beta chain) with its context. Its specificity is not known. These data come from a study of cytomegalovirus exposure and HLA in healthy donors. General observations from the study: The study listed approximately 170 cytomegalovirus-associated TCR beta chains. Later examination showed HLA-associated TCR beta chains had greater clonal expansion than equally common others. Analysis was carried out at a later point, and it linked a missense DCLRE1C variant to TCR beta V- and J-gene trimming. Most subjects had HLA-A and HLA-B alleles reportedly predicted accurately by TCR beta sequences.

The PCR was carried out with 60 Vbeta primers and 13 Jbeta primers. Method: immunoSEQ multiplex PCR; TCRdb's copy keeps in-frame clones and lacks some. Here the sample spans approximately 88,000 clones, less than 85% being singletons. V was pared by 5 bases and J by 4 bases, with 7 bases of the junction left unmatched. The CDR3 sequence is 13 residues long. CDR1 is GTSNPN, CDR2 SVGIG, per germline (reference sequence). What was sequenced was PBMCs. This sequence was found in a man in his thirties or forties in good health and CMV-seropositive. The chain links TRBV30 to TRBJ2-7, with TRBD2 matching over 8 bases. The CDR3 here is CAWGNSGGYEQYF. In DNA, the CDR3 is TGTGCCTGGGGGAACTCGGGGGGGTACGAGCAGTACTTC.